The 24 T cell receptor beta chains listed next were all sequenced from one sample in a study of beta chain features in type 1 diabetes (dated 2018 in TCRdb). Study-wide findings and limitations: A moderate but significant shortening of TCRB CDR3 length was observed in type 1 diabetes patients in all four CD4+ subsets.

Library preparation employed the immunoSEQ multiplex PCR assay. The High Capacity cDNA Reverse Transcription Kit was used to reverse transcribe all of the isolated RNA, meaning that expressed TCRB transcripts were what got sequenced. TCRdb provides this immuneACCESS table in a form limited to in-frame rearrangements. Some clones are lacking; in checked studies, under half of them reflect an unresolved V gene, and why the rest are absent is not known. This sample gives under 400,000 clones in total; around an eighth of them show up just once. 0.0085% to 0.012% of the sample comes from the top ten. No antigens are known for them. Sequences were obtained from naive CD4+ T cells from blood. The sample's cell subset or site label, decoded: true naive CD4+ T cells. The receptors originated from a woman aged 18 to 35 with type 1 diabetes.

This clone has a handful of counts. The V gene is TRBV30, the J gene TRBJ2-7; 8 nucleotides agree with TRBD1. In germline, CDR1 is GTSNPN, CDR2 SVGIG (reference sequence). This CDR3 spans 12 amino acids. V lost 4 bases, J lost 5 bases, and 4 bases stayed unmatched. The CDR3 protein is CAWTTGGHEQYF. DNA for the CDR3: TGTGCCTGGACTACAGGGGGTCACGAGCAGTACTTC.

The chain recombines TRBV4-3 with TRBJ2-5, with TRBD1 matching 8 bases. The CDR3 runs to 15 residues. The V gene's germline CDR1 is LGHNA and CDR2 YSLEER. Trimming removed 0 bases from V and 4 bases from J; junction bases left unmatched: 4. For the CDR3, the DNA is TGCGCCAGCAGCCAAGACCAGGGGGCGGGAGAGACCCAGTACTTC. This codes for CASSQDQGAGETQYF.

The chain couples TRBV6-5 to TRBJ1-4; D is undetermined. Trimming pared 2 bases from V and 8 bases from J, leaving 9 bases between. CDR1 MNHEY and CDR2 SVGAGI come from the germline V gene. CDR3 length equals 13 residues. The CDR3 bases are TGTGCCAGCAGTTACCAGGATGGGGAAAAACTGTTTTTT. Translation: CASSYQDGEKLFF.

The CDR3 bases are TGTGCCAGCAGCTTAGCGGGGACAGGGGGCGTTGGGCAGTACTTC. This codes for CASSLAGTGGVGQYF. The chain has TRBV7-9 and TRBJ2-7; TRBD1 matches at 12 bases. The germline V gene has CDR1 SEHNR and CDR2 FQNEAQ (reference sequence). V gave up 0 bases and J gave up 9 bases; unmatched junction bases: 6. The CDR3 contains 15 residues.

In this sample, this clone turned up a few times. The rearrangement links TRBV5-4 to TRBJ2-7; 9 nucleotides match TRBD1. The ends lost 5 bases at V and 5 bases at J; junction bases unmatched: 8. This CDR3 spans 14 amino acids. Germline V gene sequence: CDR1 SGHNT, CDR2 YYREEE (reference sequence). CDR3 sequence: CASSYPGQGDEQYF. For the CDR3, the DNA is TGTGCCAGCAGTTATCCGGGACAGGGTGACGAGCAGTACTTC.

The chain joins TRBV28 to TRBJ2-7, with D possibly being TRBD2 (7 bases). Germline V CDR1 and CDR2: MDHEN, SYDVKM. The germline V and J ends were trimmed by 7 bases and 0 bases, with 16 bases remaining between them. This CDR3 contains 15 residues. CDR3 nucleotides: TGTGCCAGCACCTTAGGGGGGACTAACTCCTACGAGCAGTACTTC. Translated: CASTLGGTNSYEQYF.

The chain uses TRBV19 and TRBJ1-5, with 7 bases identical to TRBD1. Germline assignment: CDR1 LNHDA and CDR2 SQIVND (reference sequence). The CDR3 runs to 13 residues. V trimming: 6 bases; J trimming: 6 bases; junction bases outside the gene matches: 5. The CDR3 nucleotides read TGTGCCAGTAGGCAGGGGGAAATTCAGCCCCAGCATTTT. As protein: CASRQGEIQPQHF.

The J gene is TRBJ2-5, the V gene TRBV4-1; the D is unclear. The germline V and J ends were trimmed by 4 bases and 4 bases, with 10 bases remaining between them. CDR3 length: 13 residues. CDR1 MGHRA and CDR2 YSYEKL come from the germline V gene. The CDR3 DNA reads TGCGCCAGCAGCCCCCATGATAGAGAGACCCAGTACTTC. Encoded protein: CASSPHDRETQYF.

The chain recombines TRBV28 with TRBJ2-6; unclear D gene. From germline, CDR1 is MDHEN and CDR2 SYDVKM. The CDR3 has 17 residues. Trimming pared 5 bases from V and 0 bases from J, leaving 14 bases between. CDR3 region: CASSLAGVVSGANVLTF. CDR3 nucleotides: TGTGCCAGCAGTCTCGCCGGAGTGGTCTCTGGGGCCAACGTCCTGACTTTC.

This CDR3 is CASSHRGRGYEQYF. As DNA, the CDR3 is TGTGCCAGCAGCCACCGGGGGAGGGGTTACGAGCAGTACTTC. The gene calls are TRBV6-5 and TRBJ2-7; 7 bases align to TRBD2. The CDR3 has 14 residues. V lost 6 bases and J lost 4; bases outside the gene matches: 9. Germline V CDR1 and CDR2: MNHEY, SVGAGI.

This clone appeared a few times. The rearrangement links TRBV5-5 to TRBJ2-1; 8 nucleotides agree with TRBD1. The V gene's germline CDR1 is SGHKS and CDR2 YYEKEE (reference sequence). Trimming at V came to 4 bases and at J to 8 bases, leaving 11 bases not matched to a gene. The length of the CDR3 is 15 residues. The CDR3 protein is CASSRGQAPRDEQFF. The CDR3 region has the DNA TGTGCCAGCAGCAGGGGACAGGCCCCGAGGGATGAGCAGTTCTTC.

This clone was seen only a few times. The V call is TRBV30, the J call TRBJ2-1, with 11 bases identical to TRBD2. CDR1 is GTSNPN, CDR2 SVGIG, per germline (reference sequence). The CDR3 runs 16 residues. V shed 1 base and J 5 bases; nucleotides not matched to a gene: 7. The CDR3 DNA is TGTGCCTGGAGTGCATCCGGGACTAGCGGAAACAATGAGCAGTTCTTC. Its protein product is CAWSASGTSGNNEQFF.

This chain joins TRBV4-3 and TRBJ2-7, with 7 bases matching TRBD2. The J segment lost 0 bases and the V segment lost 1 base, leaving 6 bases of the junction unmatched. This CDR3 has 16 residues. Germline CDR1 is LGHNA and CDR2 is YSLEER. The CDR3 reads CASSQGTSLSSYEQYF. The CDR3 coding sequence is TGCGCCAGCAGCCAAGGGACTAGTTTGAGCTCCTACGAGCAGTACTTC.

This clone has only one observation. The CDR3 DNA follows: TGCGCCAGCAGCTTGAACCGGGCCTACAATGAGCAGTTCTTC. Its protein is CASSLNRAYNEQFF. The gene calls are TRBV5-1 and TRBJ2-1; D uncertain. Looked up from germline, CDR1 is SGHRS and CDR2 is YFSETQ. The CDR3 extends over 14 amino acids. Trimming took off 1 base at V and 2 bases at J, with 7 bases between the two ends.

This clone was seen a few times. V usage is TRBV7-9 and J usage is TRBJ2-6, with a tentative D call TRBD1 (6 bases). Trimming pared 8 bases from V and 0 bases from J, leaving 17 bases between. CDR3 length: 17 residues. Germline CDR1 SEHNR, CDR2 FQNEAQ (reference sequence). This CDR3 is CASSPRGQSSGANVLTF. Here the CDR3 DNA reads TGTGCCAGCTCCCCCCGCGGACAGTCCTCTGGGGCCAACGTCCTGACTTTC. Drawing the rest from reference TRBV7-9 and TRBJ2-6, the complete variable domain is DTGVSQNPRHKITKRGQNVTFRCDPISEHNRLYWYRQTLGQGPEFLTYFQNEAQLEKSRLLSDRFSAERPKGSFSTLEIQRTEQGDSAMYLCASSPRGQSSGANVLTFGAGSRLTVL.

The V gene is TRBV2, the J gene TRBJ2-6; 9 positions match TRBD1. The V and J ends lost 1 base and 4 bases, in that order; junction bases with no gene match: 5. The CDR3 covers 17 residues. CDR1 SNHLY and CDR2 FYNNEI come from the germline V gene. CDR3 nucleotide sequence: TGTGCCAGCAGTGAAGAGGGACAGGGTATCGGGGCCAACGTCCTGACTTTC. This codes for CASSEEGQGIGANVLTF.

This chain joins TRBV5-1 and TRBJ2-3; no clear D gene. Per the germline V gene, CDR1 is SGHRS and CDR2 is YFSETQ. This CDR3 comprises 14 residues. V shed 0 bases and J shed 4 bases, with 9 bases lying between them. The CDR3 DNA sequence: TGCGCCAGCAGCTTGGGCCAGGCCGCAGATACGCAGTATTTT. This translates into CASSLGQAADTQYF.

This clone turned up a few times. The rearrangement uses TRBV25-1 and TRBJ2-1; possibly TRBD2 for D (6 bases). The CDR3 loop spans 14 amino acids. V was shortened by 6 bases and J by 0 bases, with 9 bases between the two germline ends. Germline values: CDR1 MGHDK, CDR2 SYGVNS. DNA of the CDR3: TGTGCCAGCAGATTCGGGAGCTCCTACAATGAGCAGTTCTTC. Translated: CASRFGSSYNEQFF.

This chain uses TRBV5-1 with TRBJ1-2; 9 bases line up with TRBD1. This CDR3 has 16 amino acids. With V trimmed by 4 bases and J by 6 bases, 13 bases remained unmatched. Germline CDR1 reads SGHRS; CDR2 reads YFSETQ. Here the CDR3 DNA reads TGCGCCAGCAGCGTGGGGCCCAGGGGACAGGGACATGGCTACACCTTC. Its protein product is CASSVGPRGQGHGYTF.

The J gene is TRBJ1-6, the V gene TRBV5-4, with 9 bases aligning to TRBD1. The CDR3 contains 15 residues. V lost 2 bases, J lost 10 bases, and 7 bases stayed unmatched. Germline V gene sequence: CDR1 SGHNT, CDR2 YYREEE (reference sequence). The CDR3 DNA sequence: TGTGCCAGCAGCTTACAGGGGGCTAGAGGCTCACCCCTCCACTTT. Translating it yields CASSLQGARGSPLHF.

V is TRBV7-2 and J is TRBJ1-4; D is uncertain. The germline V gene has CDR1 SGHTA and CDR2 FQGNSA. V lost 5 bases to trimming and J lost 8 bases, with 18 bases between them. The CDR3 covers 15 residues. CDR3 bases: TGTGCCAGCAGCCGACGACGCGGCAGAACAGAAAAACTGTTTTTT. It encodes CASSRRRGRTEKLFF.

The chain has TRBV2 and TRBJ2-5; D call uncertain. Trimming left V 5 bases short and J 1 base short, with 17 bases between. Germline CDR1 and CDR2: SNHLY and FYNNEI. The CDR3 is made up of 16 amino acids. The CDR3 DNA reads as TGTGCCAGCAGTAGGCGCACACCGACTGGCCAAGAGACCCAGTACTTC. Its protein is CASSRRTPTGQETQYF. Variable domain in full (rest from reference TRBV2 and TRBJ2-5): EPEVTQTPSHQVTQMGQEVILRCVPISNHLYFYWYRQILGQKVEFLVSFYNNEISEKSEIFDDQFSVERPDGSNFTLKIRSTKLEDSAMYFCASSRRTPTGQETQYFGPGTRLLVL.

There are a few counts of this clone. CDR3 DNA: TGTGCCAGCAGCCATGCAGGTGGCCGCTCCTACAATGAGCAGTTCTTC. This gives the protein CASSHAGGRSYNEQFF. The genes are TRBV7-9 and TRBJ2-1; D call uncertain. Per the germline V gene, CDR1 is SEHNR and CDR2 is FQNEAQ (reference sequence). The CDR3 spans 16 residues. V shed 5 bases and J shed 0 bases, with 14 bases lying between them.

The CDR3 DNA reads TGCGCCAGCACCCCGGGACAACGAGAGACCCAGTACTTC. This codes for CASTPGQRETQYF. The chain carries TRBV5-1 and TRBJ2-5; maybe TRBD1 (6 bases). The CDR3 runs to 13 residues. Trimming took off 6 bases at V and 4 bases at J, with 13 bases between the two ends. Germline V gene lookup returns CDR1 SGHRS and CDR2 YFSETQ.